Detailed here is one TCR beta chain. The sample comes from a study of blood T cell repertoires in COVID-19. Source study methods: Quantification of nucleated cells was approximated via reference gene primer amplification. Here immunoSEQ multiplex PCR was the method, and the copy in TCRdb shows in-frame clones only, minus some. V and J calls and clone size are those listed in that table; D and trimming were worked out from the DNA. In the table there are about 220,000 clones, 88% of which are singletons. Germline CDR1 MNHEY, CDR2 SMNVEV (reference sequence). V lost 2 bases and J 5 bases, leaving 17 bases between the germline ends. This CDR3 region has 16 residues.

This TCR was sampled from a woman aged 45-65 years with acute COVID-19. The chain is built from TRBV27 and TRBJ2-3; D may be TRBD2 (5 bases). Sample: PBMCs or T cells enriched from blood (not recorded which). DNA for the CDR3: TGTGCCAGCAGTTTAAGGCCCGGACCCGGGGTAGATACGCAGTATTTT. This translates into CASSLRPGPGVDTQYF.